The rows below give T cell receptor beta chains drawn from one sample of a study of cytomegalovirus exposure and HLA in healthy donors. Here immunoSEQ multiplex PCR was the method, and the copy in TCRdb shows in-frame clones only, minus some. Of about 83,000 clones in the sample, around 81% were seen once. Material for sequencing was PBMCs. Receptors originate from a woman aged 25-40 years in good health and CMV-seronegative. Each CDR3 is given with its conserved first and last residue. D genes are given only for firm matches. Clone size is shown for a subset of rows, as once, few, many or a class of expanded clone.

d_gene,abundance,j_gene,v_gene,CDR3nt,CDR3aa
-,-,TRBJ1-2,TRBV2,TGTGCCAGCAGTGGAGAGGAGGTGGGGGCGCGGGGCTACACCTTC,CASSGEEVGARGYTF
-,-,TRBJ1-1,TRBV11-1,TGTGCCAGCAACCGGTGGGGGGGCATGAACACTGAAGCTTTCTTT,CASNRWGGMNTEAFF
-,once,TRBJ2-3,TRBV5-1,TGCGCCAGCAGCCCTCAGGAGGGCACAGATACGCAGTATTTT,CASSPQEGTDTQYF
-,-,TRBJ2-3,TRBV6-5,TGTGCCAGCAGCCGGGTCCCCACAGATACGCAGTATTTT,CASSRVPTDTQYF
-,-,TRBJ2-5,TRBV27,TGTGCCAGCAGTTTACGAATCCGGCGCGCAGGGTTAACATGGGAGACCCAGTACTTC,CASSLRIRRAGLTWETQYF
-,-,TRBJ2-7,TRBV19,TGTGCCAGTGCCTCGCGGACACGTAAGTTCGAGCAGTACTTC,CASASRTRKFEQYF
TRBD2,-,TRBJ2-1,TRBV14,TGTGCCAGCAGCCAGGTAGCGGGAGGGGGAATCCGTGAGCAGTTCTTC,CASSQVAGGGIREQFF
TRBD2,-,TRBJ2-7,TRBV4-3,TGCGCCAGCAGCCAAGATCCGGCTAGCGGGCCCTACGAGCAGTACTTC,CASSQDPASGPYEQYF
-,few,TRBJ2-7,TRBV6-1,TGTGCCAGCAGTGAAGACCTGGCTAGCGCCTCCTACGAGCAGTACTTC,CASSEDLASASYEQYF
-,once,TRBJ2-7,TRBV9,TGTGCCAGCAGCGCAGAACTAGCCCAAAGCGAGCAGTACTTC,CASSAELAQSEQYF
-,once,TRBJ1-5,TRBV6-5,TGTGCCAGCAAAGTGGCCCATAGCAATCAGCCCCAGCATTTT,CASKVAHSNQPQHF
-,few,TRBJ2-3,TRBV7-9,TGTGCCAGCAGCCCAGTCCGGGTGAGGGCCACAGATACGCAGTATTTT,CASSPVRVRATDTQYF
TRBD1,once,TRBJ1-4,TRBV28,TGTGCCAGCAGTTCCACAGGGGGGGGTCGACGAAGTGAAAAACTGTTTTTT,CASSSTGGGRRSEKLFF
TRBD2,-,TRBJ2-7,TRBV4-3,TGCGCCAGCAGCCAGACCTCGACTAGCGTTAGGCAGTACTTC,CASSQTSTSVRQYF
-,-,TRBJ1-5,TRBV29-1,TGCAGCGTACGGCGAGGTAATCAGCCCCAGCATTTT,CSVRRGNQPQHF
TRBD2,-,TRBJ2-5,TRBV4-2,TGTGCCAGCAGCCAAGATGAAGGGGCTAGCGGGATAAAAGAGACCCAGTACTTC,CASSQDEGASGIKETQYF
-,-,TRBJ1-5,TRBV30,TGTGCCTGGAGTGTACTCGGGGTACCCGATAGCAATCAGCCCCAGCATTTT,CAWSVLGVPDSNQPQHF
TRBD1,few,TRBJ2-7,TRBV18,TGTGCCAGCTCACCAGGGGGACAGGGTTACGAGCAGTACTTC,CASSPGGQGYEQYF
-,-,TRBJ2-7,TRBV6-1,TGTGCCAGCACCCGAGAGGAGGGCGTCGACGAGCAGTACTTC,CASTREEGVDEQYF
-,-,TRBJ2-7,TRBV9,TGTGCCAGCAGCGTAGAACAGGGTGGGTACGAGCAGTACTTC,CASSVEQGGYEQYF
-,-,TRBJ2-1,TRBV21-1,TGTGCCAGCAGCGTCAGAGAGGGAGGGACGGGTGAGCAGTTCTTC,CASSVREGGTGEQFF
-,-,TRBJ1-5,TRBV7-2,TGTGCCAGCAGCTCCTCCGATCAGCCCCAGCATTTT,CASSSSDQPQHF
-,-,TRBJ2-2,TRBV9,TGTGCCAGCAGCGCGACAGGGAACACCGGGGAGCTGTTTTTT,CASSATGNTGELFF
-,-,TRBJ2-1,TRBV7-9,TGTGCCAGCAACTTAGGCCAGGGGATAGGCGATGAGCAGTTCTTC,CASNLGQGIGDEQFF
-,-,TRBJ1-2,TRBV4-1,TGCGCCAGCAGCCAAGATCCGTGGGGGGACTATGGCTACACCTTC,CASSQDPWGDYGYTF
TRBD2,-,TRBJ2-3,TRBV28,TGTGCCACCCAGACTAGCGGGGGCGCAGATACGCAGTATTTT,CATQTSGGADTQYF
TRBD2,-,TRBJ2-5,TRBV4-2,TGTGCCAGCAGCCAAGTTGGCGGGAGCGGGGAAGAGACCCAGTACTTC,CASSQVGGSGEETQYF
TRBD1,once,TRBJ2-5,TRBV19,TGTGCCAGTACCGGGGACAGCCGGACCCAGTACTTC,CASTGDSRTQYF
-,-,TRBJ2-1,TRBV15,TGTGCCACCAGCAGAGATGTGGGGAGGAGGGCCAATGAGCAGTTCTTC,CATSRDVGRRANEQFF
TRBD1,-,TRBJ2-3,TRBV28,TGTGCCAGCAGGGGACAGGGGGCTGCCACAGATACGCAGTATTTT,CASRGQGAATDTQYF
TRBD1,-,TRBJ1-3,TRBV5-5,TGTGCCAGCAGCGGACTAGACAGGGGGAACTCTGGAAACACCATATATTTT,CASSGLDRGNSGNTIYF
-,-,TRBJ1-5,TRBV5-4,TGTGCCAGCAGCTTGAGGTCAGGGTCAGGCTCTCAGCCCCAGCATTTT,CASSLRSGSGSQPQHF
TRBD2,-,TRBJ2-5,TRBV5-1,TGCGCCAGCAGCTTGCGGACTAGCGGGAGCGCAGAGACCCAGTACTTC,CASSLRTSGSAETQYF
-,-,TRBJ2-7,TRBV10-3,TGTGCCATCAAATCGACGAGCGGAGTTCACCACGAGCAGTACTTC,CAIKSTSGVHHEQYF
TRBD2,few,TRBJ2-7,TRBV18,TGTGCCAGCTCGCCCACTAGCGGGAGTTACGAGCAGTACTTC,CASSPTSGSYEQYF
TRBD1,-,TRBJ2-7,TRBV18,TGTGCCAGCTCACCCCCCGGGACAGGCCCCTTCTACGAGCAGTACTTC,CASSPPGTGPFYEQYF
-,-,TRBJ2-7,TRBV18,TGTGCCAGCTCACCCACCCCGGGGGTCCACGAGCAGTACTTC,CASSPTPGVHEQYF
-,-,TRBJ2-7,TRBV7-9,TGTGCCAGCAGCCCGACCCTAGACCCCTACGAGCAGTACTTC,CASSPTLDPYEQYF
TRBD1,-,TRBJ2-1,TRBV5-1,TGCGCCAGCAGCTTGACAGGGGGTGACAATGAGCAGTTCTTC,CASSLTGGDNEQFF
TRBD1,-,TRBJ1-1,TRBV5-1,TGCGCCAGCAGCTTGGATGGGGGACAGGAAGCTTTCTTT,CASSLDGGQEAFF